This T cell receptor beta chain appears in the sequencing data of a study of cytomegalovirus exposure and HLA in healthy donors. Study-level information: A data release that came early held some 79 million unique TCRs from HLA-typed donors. Study-level findings and limits: Immune exposure information comprised only CMV serostatus. Most TCR sequences proved rare, with some public TCRs found in many donors.

As regards this clone: Its antigen is as yet unknown.

The study sampled nominally healthy donors, though unrecorded immune exposures were likely. This CDR3 is 15 amino acids long. Unmatched junction bases numbered 10, after V lost 6 bases and J lost 4 bases. Germline V gene data show CDR1 as SEHNR and CDR2 as FQNEAQ (reference sequence). PCR primers comprised 60 Vbeta and 13 Jbeta primers. Method: immunoSEQ multiplex PCR; TCRdb's copy keeps in-frame clones and lacks some. Of fewer than 200,000 clones detected, 68% appear once; the ten largest clones hold 3.5% to 5.5%. The chain carries TRBV7-9 and TRBJ2-5; 8 bases line up with TRBD2. Sequenced sample: PBMCs. This receptor was identified in a woman aged 18 to 35 in good health and CMV-seropositive. CDR3 region: CASSPASGWVETQYF. The CDR3 DNA reads TGTGCCAGCAGTCCCGCTAGCGGGTGGGTAGAGACCCAGTACTTC.